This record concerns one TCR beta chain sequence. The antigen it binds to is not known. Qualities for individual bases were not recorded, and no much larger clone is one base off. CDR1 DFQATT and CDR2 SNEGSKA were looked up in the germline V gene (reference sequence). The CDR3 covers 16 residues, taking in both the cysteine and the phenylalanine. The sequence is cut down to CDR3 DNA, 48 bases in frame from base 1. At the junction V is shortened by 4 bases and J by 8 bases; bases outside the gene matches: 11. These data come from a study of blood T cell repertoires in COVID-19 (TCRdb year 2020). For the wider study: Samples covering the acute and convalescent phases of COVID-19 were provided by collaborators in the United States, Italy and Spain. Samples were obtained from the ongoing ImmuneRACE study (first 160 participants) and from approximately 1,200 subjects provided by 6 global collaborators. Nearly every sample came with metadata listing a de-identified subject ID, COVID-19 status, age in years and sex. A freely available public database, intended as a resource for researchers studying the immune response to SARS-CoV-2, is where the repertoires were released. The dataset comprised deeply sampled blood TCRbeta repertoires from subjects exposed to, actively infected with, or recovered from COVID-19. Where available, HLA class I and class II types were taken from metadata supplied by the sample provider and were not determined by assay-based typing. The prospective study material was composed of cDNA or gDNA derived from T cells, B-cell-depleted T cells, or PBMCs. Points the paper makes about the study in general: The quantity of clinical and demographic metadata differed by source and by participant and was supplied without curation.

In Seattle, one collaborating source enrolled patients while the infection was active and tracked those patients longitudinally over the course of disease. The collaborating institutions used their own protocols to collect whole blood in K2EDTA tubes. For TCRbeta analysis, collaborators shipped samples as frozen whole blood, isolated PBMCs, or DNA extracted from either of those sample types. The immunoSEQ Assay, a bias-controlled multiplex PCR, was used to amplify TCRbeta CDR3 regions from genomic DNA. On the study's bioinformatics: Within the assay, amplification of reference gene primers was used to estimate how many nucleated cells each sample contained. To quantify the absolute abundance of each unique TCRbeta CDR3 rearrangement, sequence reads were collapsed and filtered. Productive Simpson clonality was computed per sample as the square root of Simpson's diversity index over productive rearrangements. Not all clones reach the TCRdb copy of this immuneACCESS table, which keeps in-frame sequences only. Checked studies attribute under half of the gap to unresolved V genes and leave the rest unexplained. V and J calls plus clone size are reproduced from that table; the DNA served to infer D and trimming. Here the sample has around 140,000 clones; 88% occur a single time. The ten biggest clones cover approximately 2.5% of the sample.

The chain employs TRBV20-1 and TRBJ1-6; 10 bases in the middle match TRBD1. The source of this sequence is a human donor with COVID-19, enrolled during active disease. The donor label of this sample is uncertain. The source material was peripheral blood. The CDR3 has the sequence CSAIDRGRTLHSPLHF. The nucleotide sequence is TGCAGTGCTATTGACAGGGGGCGGACCCTCCATTCACCCCTCCACTTT.